The TCR beta chain under discussion was sequenced for a study of blood T cell repertoires in COVID-19. The overall study: Specimens from acute and convalescent COVID-19 originated in the United States, Italy and Spain. Nucleic acid was either cDNA or gDNA, and it came from T cells, B-cell-depleted T cells, or PBMCs.

In the source study's methods: Reference gene primer amplification yielded estimated nucleated cell counts. Generated by immunoSEQ multiplex PCR, the TCRdb table keeps only in-frame clones and is missing some. The DNA was the basis for D and trimming; V, J and clone size are from that table. Of approximately 300,000 clones in the sample, approximately 84% were seen once. The V gene end was trimmed by 0 bases and the J gene end by 7 bases; junction bases not matched to a gene: 4. The CDR3 loop spans 16 amino acids. CDR1 is SGDLS and CDR2 is YYNGEE in the germline V gene. Seattle patients were enrolled while actively infected and followed longitudinally.

The chain combines TRBV9 with TRBJ2-1, with 13 bases aligning to TRBD2. This receptor was identified in a person aged 70 to 79 with COVID-19, enrolled during active disease. Sequencing was done on a sample of peripheral blood. The CDR3 DNA reads TGTGCCAGCAGCGTAGGGCCGGGACTAGCGGGGAATGAGCAGTTCTTC. The encoded protein is CASSVGPGLAGNEQFF.